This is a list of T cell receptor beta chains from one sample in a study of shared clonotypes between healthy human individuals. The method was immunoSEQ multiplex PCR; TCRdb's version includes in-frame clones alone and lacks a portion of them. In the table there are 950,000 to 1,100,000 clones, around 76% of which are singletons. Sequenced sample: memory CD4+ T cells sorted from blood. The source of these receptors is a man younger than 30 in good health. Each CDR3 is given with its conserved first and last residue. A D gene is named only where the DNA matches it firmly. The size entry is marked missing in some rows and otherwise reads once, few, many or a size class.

CASSVRDRDGYTF	TGTGCCAGCAGCGTCCGGGACAGAGATGGCTACACCTTC	TRBJ1-2	TRBD1	TRBV7-2	.
CASTWGDRTTGELFF	TGTGCCAGCACCTGGGGGGACAGAACGACCGGGGAGCTGTTTTTT	TRBJ2-2	.	TRBV28	.
CASTPTSGRLVEQFF	TGTGCCAGTACCCCGACTAGCGGGAGGTTGGTTGAGCAGTTCTTC	TRBJ2-1	TRBD2	TRBV19	.
CASSEVPRAAYGYTF	TGTGCCAGCAGTGAAGTCCCCCGCGCAGCCTATGGCTACACCTTC	TRBJ1-2	.	TRBV6-1	.
CASSPSWASDSNEQFF	TGTGCCAGCAGTCCCTCCTGGGCTAGCGATAGCAATGAGCAGTTCTTC	TRBJ2-1	.	TRBV28	.
CASAPRVLVNSPLHF	TGTGCCAGCGCCCCCCGGGTCCTTGTTAATTCACCCCTCCACTTT	TRBJ1-6	.	TRBV28	.
CASSHPGAGNGYTF	TGCGCCAGCAGCCATCCCGGGGCCGGGAATGGCTACACCTTC	TRBJ1-2	.	TRBV4-1	.
CASSPFPGDQFF	TGTGCCAGCAGTCCGTTTCCGGGCGACCAGTTCTTC	TRBJ2-1	.	TRBV6-5	.
CASSLGQRETQYF	TGTGCCAGCAGCTTGGGACAGCGAGAGACCCAGTACTTC	TRBJ2-5	TRBD1	TRBV7-2	.
CASSLLASLGSYEQYF	TGTGCCAGCAGCTTACTAGCTTCGCTGGGCTCCTACGAGCAGTACTTC	TRBJ2-7	.	TRBV7-2	.
CASSQWGTSGRAFSHEQYF	TGCGCCAGCAGCCAATGGGGGACTAGCGGGAGGGCCTTTTCCCACGAGCAGTACTTC	TRBJ2-7	TRBD2	TRBV4-1	.
CASWTGPGSGNTIYF	TGTGCCAGCTGGACAGGGCCAGGCTCTGGAAACACCATATATTTT	TRBJ1-3	TRBD1	TRBV28	once
CASWTGAHQPQHF	TGTGCCAGCTGGACAGGGGCTCATCAGCCCCAGCATTTT	TRBJ1-5	TRBD1	TRBV28	.
CSVGAGGAGYGYTF	TGCAGCGTTGGGGCAGGGGGCGCGGGCTATGGCTACACCTTC	TRBJ1-2	TRBD1	TRBV29-1	.
CASSLVGHRTDGYTF	TGTGCCAGCAGCTTAGTGGGACATCGAACGGATGGCTACACCTTC	TRBJ1-2	.	TRBV11-2	.
CASSDASGDSREQYF	TGCGCCAGCAGTGATGCGAGCGGGGATTCTCGCGAGCAGTACTTC	TRBJ2-7	TRBD2	TRBV10-2	.
CASSIARDRGRGSNQPQHF	TGTGCCAGTAGTATAGCCAGGGACAGGGGGCGAGGAAGCAATCAGCCCCAGCATTTT	TRBJ1-5	TRBD1	TRBV19	.
CASSLEWGQITDTQYF	TGTGCCAGCAGCTTGGAGTGGGGGCAGATCACAGATACGCAGTATTTT	TRBJ2-3	.	TRBV4-2	.
CASSLSENEQFF	TGTGCTAGCAGCTTATCAGAGAATGAGCAGTTCTTC	TRBJ2-1	.	TRBV7-7	.
CASSRKGEQYF	TGTGCCAGCAGCCGAAAGGGCGAGCAGTACTTC	TRBJ2-7	.	TRBV5-8	.
CASSTRQYNEQFF	TGTGCCAGTAGTACGCGACAGTACAATGAGCAGTTCTTC	TRBJ2-1	.	TRBV19	.
CASSPFGYTF	TGTGCCAGCAGCCCCTTTGGCTACACCTTC	TRBJ1-2	.	TRBV7-9	.
CASSTTVLNEQFF	TGTGCCAGCAGCACCACTGTCCTCAATGAGCAGTTCTTC	TRBJ2-1	.	TRBV7-2	.
CASSRARGAGTDTQYF	TGTGCCAGCAGCCGGGCCCGGGGAGCGGGCACAGATACGCAGTATTTT	TRBJ2-3	.	TRBV5-6	.
CASSPTASGGSYEQYF	TGCGCCAGCAGCCCTACCGCTAGCGGCGGGTCCTACGAGCAGTACTTC	TRBJ2-7	TRBD2	TRBV5-1	.
CASSVGRDRETQYF	TGTGCCAGCAGCGTAGGACGGGATAGGGAGACCCAGTACTTC	TRBJ2-5	.	TRBV9	.
CASSFGPGQGKEKLFF	TGTGCCAGCAGCTTTGGTCCGGGACAGGGAAAGGAAAAACTGTTTTTT	TRBJ1-4	TRBD1	TRBV11-2	.
CASSQEQGVGNQPQHF	TGTGCCAGCAGCCAAGAACAGGGAGTGGGCAATCAGCCCCAGCATTTT	TRBJ1-5	.	TRBV4-2	.
CASSPTLTLYNEQFF	TGTGCCAGCAGCCCGACCCTAACTCTCTACAATGAGCAGTTCTTC	TRBJ2-1	.	TRBV11-2	.
CASSASLATSTDTQYF	TGTGCCAGCAGCGCCTCACTAGCGACTAGCACAGATACGCAGTATTTT	TRBJ2-3	TRBD2	TRBV7-9	.
CASSFGQGAGYGYTF	TGTGCCAGCAGCTTCGGACAGGGGGCTGGCTATGGCTACACCTTC	TRBJ1-2	TRBD1	TRBV13	.
CASSPGLAGTGELFF	TGTGCCAGCAGCCCAGGACTAGCGGGCACCGGGGAGCTGTTTTTT	TRBJ2-2	TRBD2	TRBV9	.
CASSYSPGSNTEAFF	TGTGCCAGCAGTTACTCCCCAGGTAGCAACACTGAAGCTTTCTTT	TRBJ1-1	.	TRBV6-6	.
CASSYGQPDGYTF	TGTGCCAGCAGTTACGGACAGCCTGATGGCTACACCTTC	TRBJ1-2	.	TRBV6-6	.
CASSQPRGSGVYEQYF	TGCGCCAGCAGTCAACCCCGTGGTAGCGGGGTCTACGAGCAGTACTTC	TRBJ2-7	TRBD2	TRBV23-1	.
CASSEWGTGQFSYNSPLHF	TGTGCCAGCAGTGAATGGGGGACCGGACAGTTCTCCTATAATTCACCCCTCCACTTT	TRBJ1-6	.	TRBV6-4	.
CASSPGLEAETQYF	TGTGCCAGCAGCCCCGGACTGGAGGCAGAGACCCAGTACTTC	TRBJ2-5	.	TRBV4-2	.
CASSPPKGDEAFF	TGTGCCAGCAGTCCACCTAAGGGGGATGAAGCTTTCTTT	TRBJ1-1	.	TRBV28	.
CATPLQIAGGDAGHTQYF	TGTGCCACCCCCCTGCAGATAGCGGGGGGGGACGCCGGCCATACGCAGTATTTT	TRBJ2-3	TRBD2	TRBV10-3	once
CASSKVGRRPIYEQYF	TGTGCCAGCAGCAAAGTCGGCCGGCGCCCCATCTACGAGCAGTACTTC	TRBJ2-7	.	TRBV21-1	.
CASSVQGSSTDTQYF	TGTGCCAGCAGTGTCCAGGGGTCTAGCACAGATACGCAGTATTTT	TRBJ2-3	.	TRBV6-1	once
CASGTSGGYEQYF	TGTGCCAGTGGGACTAGCGGGGGATACGAGCAGTACTTC	TRBJ2-7	TRBD2	TRBV19	.